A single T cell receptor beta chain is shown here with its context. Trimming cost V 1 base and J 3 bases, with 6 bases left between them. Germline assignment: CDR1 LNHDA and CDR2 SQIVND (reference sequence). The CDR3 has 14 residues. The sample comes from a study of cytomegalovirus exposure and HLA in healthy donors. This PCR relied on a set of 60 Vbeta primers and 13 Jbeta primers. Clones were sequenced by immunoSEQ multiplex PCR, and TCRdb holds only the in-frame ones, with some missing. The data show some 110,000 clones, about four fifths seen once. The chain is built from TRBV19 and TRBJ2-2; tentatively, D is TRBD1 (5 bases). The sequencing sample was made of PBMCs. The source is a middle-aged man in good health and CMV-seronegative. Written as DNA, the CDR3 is TGTGCCAGTAGTATAGGACAGTACACCGGGGAGCTGTTTTTT. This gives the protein CASSIGQYTGELFF.